Listed here is a single T cell receptor beta chain. What it recognizes is unknown. This entry comes from a study of identical twins. V shed 6 bases and J 4 bases; nucleotides not matched to a gene: 10. Germline V gives CDR1 DFQATT, CDR2 SNEGSKA (reference sequence). This CDR3 is built from 15 residues. Findings and limits, study-wide: Out-of-frame alpha sequences common to twins were enriched for low generation probability.

TCRdb re-called the 5' RACE reads with MiXCR, one entry per CDR3 protein. This table holds around 510,000 distinct CDR3 sequences, roughly an eighth found once. This sample was also put to use in a study of yellow fever vaccine responses in identical twins.

The TCR originated in a woman under 30 in good health. The chain joins TRBV20-1 to TRBJ2-5; 11 bases are shared with TRBD1. Sequenced input: CD4+ T cells sorted from blood. CDR3 in amino acids: CSALTGTGGVETQYF. CDR3 nucleotide sequence: TGCAGTGCCCTGACCGGGACAGGGGGTGTAGAGACCCAGTACTTC.